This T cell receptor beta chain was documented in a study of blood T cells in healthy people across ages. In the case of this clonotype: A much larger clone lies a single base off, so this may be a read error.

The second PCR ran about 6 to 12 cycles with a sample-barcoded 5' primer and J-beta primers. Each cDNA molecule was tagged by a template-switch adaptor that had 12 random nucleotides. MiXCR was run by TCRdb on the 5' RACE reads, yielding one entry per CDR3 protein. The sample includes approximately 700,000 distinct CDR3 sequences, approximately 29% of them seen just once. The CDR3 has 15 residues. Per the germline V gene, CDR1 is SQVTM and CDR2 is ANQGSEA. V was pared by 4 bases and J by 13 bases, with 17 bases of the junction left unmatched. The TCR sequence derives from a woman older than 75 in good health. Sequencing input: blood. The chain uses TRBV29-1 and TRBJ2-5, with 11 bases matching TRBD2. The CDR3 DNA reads TGCAGCGTTGGAGATAGCGGGGGGGCCGAGACAAGGACGTACTTC. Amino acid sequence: CSVGDSGGAETRTYF.